This entry lists 5 T cell receptor gamma chains sequenced from one sample in a study of γδ T cells in repeated Plasmodium falciparum infection. Vgamma9/Vdelta2+ and Vdelta2-negative gammadelta T cells were flow-sorted from PBMC for bulk sequencing. TCRdb reapplied CATT to the multiplex PCR reads. The sample lists 11,000 to 15,000 gamma-chain clones, about 1.5% occurring once. The sequencing sample was made of gamma-delta T cells from blood. Receptors were obtained from a pool of human donors (malaria-infected and uninfected, not separated).

This clone was picked up many times. A read error is the likely source, as a far larger clone sits one nucleotide away. Other DNA sequences from this sample encode an identical CDR3 as well. The chain combines TRGV4 with TRGJ1 or TRGJ2. The J gene comes from matching the DNA to germline here; TCRdb lacks it. CDR1 EGSTGY and CDR2 YDSYTSSV come from the germline V gene. The V gene end was trimmed by 2 bases and the J gene end by 3 bases; junction bases not matched to a gene: 13. The CDR3 length is 16 residues. CDR3 region: CATWDETQRSYYKKLF. Written as DNA, the CDR3 is TGTGCCACCTGGGATGAGACACAAAGGAGTTATTATAAGAAACTCTTT.

In this sample, this clone is medium-sized. The same CDR3 is also encoded by other DNA sequences in this sample. The rearrangement uses TRGV9 and TRGJ1 or TRGJ2. After removal of 3 bases from V and 3 bases from J, the junction contained 5 bases not matched to a gene. The germline gives CDR1 GITISATS, CDR2 ISYDGTV (reference sequence). The CDR3 length is 13 residues. The CDR3 DNA follows: TGTGCCTTGTGGGAGCCAAGTTATTATAAGAAACTCTTT. Translated: CALWEPSYYKKLF.

With respect to this clone: The protein recorded in TCRdb matches a much larger clone and deviates from this DNA's translation at residue 2, suggesting a read error; the protein here is obtained by translating the DNA. The chain employs TRGV5 and TRGJP2. In the absence of a J gene in TCRdb, the DNA was matched to germline to assign it here. The CDR3 is 15 residues long. The germline gives CDR1 VINAFY, CDR2 YDVSNSKD. CDR3 region: CTTWDSSRSDWIKTF. DNA for the CDR3: TGTACCACCTGGGACAGTTCACGTAGTGATTGGATCAAGACGTTT.

With respect to this clone: A single base is all that separates this from a far larger clone, so a read error is likely. It is unclear where the CDR3 begins or ends on the DNA, so no DNA is shown, and the CDR3 is as TCRdb lists it. The sample carries other DNA sequences with the same CDR3. The V gene is given as TRGV3, and no J gene call is available. Germline V gene sequence: CDR1 VTNTFY, CDR2 YDVSTARD (reference sequence). 31 amino acids form the CDR3, both terminal residues included. CDR3 in amino acids: CATWDRIIIRNSLAVEQHLLSQVSIGRIQHF.

This clone has ten or more counts. TCRdb's protein, taken from a much larger clone, differs from this DNA's translation at residue 13, likely owing to a read error; the protein displayed comes from the DNA. CDR3 loop: CALWDQVRELGKEIKVF. The DNA for the CDR3 is TGTGCCTTGTGGGACCAGGTGCGAGAGTTGGGCAAAGAAATCAAGGTATTT. The chain combines TRGV9 with TRGJP. This CDR3 is built from 17 residues. CDR1 GITISATS and CDR2 ISYDGTV come from the germline V gene (reference sequence).